What follows are 8 T cell receptor beta chains derived from one specimen sequenced in a study of blood T cell repertoires in COVID-19. Profiled with immunoSEQ multiplex PCR; TCRdb holds only in-frame clones, not every one. The table records fewer than 90,000 clones, 78% of them present only once. Sequencing input: peripheral blood. The receptors stem from a man aged 70 or older with COVID-19, enrolled during active disease.

This sequence joins TRBV6-2 or TRBV6-3 and TRBJ1-1; possible D gene TRBD1, 5 bases. The CDR3 is 12 amino acids. Between the trimmed V and J ends, which lost 4 bases and 7 bases, there was a span of 10 bases. Germline CDR1 reads MNHEY; CDR2 reads SVGEGT. DNA of the CDR3: TGTGCCAGCAGTTGGAGGGGACTTGAAGCTTTCTTT. Translating it yields CASSWRGLEAFF.

This chain connects TRBV11-3 to TRBJ2-6, with 7 bases aligning to TRBD1. Germline CDR1 SGHNT, CDR2 YENEEA. The CDR3 extends over 14 amino acids. V shed 5 bases, J shed 4 bases, and the junction held 2 bases outside the gene matches. CDR3 loop: CASSTGVGANVLTF. Written as DNA, the CDR3 is TGTGCCAGCAGCACAGGGGTCGGGGCCAACGTCCTGACTTTC.

The table lists this clone with many counts. The chain is built from TRBV24-1 and TRBJ2-7; D gene unclear. Trimming removed 3 bases at V and 6 bases at J, with 8 bases between. In germline, CDR1 is KGHDR, CDR2 SFDVKD. The CDR3 is 12 residues long. In DNA form, the CDR3 reads TGTGCCACCAGTGATCTAGATAGCGAGCAGTACTTC. Its translation: CATSDLDSEQYF.

This clone has only one observation. J is TRBJ1-1 and V is TRBV6-6, with 7 bases matching TRBD1. Per germline, CDR1 MNHNY and CDR2 SVGAGI (reference sequence). Trimming at V came to 8 bases and at J to 6 bases, leaving 9 bases not matched to a gene. There are 13 residues in the CDR3. Written as DNA, the CDR3 is TGTGCCAGCGTTGACAGGGTTTTAGCTGAAGCTTTCTTT. Encoded protein: CASVDRVLAEAFF.

The chain's CDR3 is CASSEAPTGVVEQYF. CDR3 bases: TGTGCCAGCAGTGAGGCCCCAACAGGGGTGGTGGAGCAGTACTTC. The chain combines TRBV6-1 with TRBJ2-7; 7 nucleotides match TRBD1. Germline values: CDR1 MNHNS, CDR2 SASEGT. This CDR3 has 15 amino acids. V shed 3 bases, J shed 7 bases, and the junction held 12 bases outside the gene matches.

CDR3 loop: CASSQDMEGNQPQHF. CDR3 nucleotide sequence: TGCGCCAGCAGCCAAGATATGGAGGGCAATCAGCCCCAGCATTTT. V is TRBV4-3 and J is TRBJ1-5; D gene ambiguous. This CDR3 region has 15 residues. Trimming pared 0 bases from V and 2 bases from J, leaving 8 bases between. Germline V gives CDR1 LGHNA, CDR2 YSLEER.

This sequence joins TRBV27 and TRBJ1-1; D is perhaps TRBD1 (5 bases). Germline V gene sequence: CDR1 MNHEY, CDR2 SMNVEV (reference sequence). This CDR3 is built from 15 residues. Trimming pared 0 bases from V and 5 bases from J, leaving 13 bases between. The CDR3 nucleotides are TGTGCCAGCAGTTTATCGTCAGGGTTGGGGACTGAAGCTTTCTTT. Translating it yields CASSLSSGLGTEAFF.

This clone occurred a few times. This sequence joins TRBV7-2 and TRBJ1-4; D may be TRBD1 (5 bases). In germline, CDR1 is SGHTA, CDR2 FQGNSA. V was pared by 1 base and J by 7 bases, with 10 bases between. The CDR3 is 14 residues long. The CDR3 DNA reads TGTGCCAGCAGCTTAGAAGGGGCGAGTGAAAAACTGTTTTTT. Its protein product is CASSLEGASEKLFF.